One and the same sample provided the 17 T cell receptor beta chains below, sequenced in a study of T cells in women clearing cervical HPV infection. Assay: immunoSEQ multiplex PCR; the TCRdb copy retains only in-frame clones and omits some. This sample's clone table lists tens of thousands of clones. The sequenced sample consisted of blood buffy coat. The receptors were gathered from a woman aged 18-70 years with a cervical HPV16 infection that either progressed to CIN3+ or cleared (not recorded which).

The CDR3 bases that were read are TGTGCCAGCAGCTCGGGACAGTCAGGAAACACC. Protein: CASSSGQSGNT. The CDR3 in its entirety is CASSSGQSGNTIYF. This chain connects TRBV5-5 to TRBJ1-3; 7 positions agree with TRBD1. Read sequence stops 3 residues before the CDR3 end, and the germline J gene provides the missing end. CDR1 and CDR2 from the germline V gene are SGHKS and YYEKEE (reference sequence). Unmatched junction bases numbered 4, after V lost 3 bases and J lost 4 bases. The CDR3 has 14 residues.

To note about this clone: The CDR3 is cut off 3 residues early in the read; its end comes from the germline J gene. The V gene is TRBV7-2, the J gene TRBJ1-2; 7 bases are shared with TRBD1. The germline CDR1 and CDR2 sequences are SGHTA and FQGNSA. CDR3 length equals 14 residues. Trimming at V came to 5 bases and at J to 4 bases, leaving 7 bases not matched to a gene. CDR3 bases read: TGTGCCAGCAGCCAGGACAGGCTTACCTATGGC. Translated: CASSQDRLTYG. The whole CDR3 region reads CASSQDRLTYGYTF.

Notes on this clone: The CDR3 is cut off 3 residues early in the read; its end comes from the germline J gene. The V call is TRBV7-2, the J call TRBJ1-2, with D possibly TRBD1 on 6 matching bases. Germline CDR1 and CDR2: SGHTA and FQGNSA. The CDR3 is made up of 18 amino acids. Incomplete CDR3 DNA: TGTGCCAGCAGCTTAGCTAGCGGGGGCCCCGGGCACTCCTACGAC. Translated: CASSLASGGPGHSYD. Given in full, the CDR3 is CASSLASGGPGHSYDYTF.

This CDR3 is CASSMRQGLNSPLFF. CDR3 DNA, as far as it was read: TGTGCCAGTAGTATGAGGCAGGGCCTCAATTCACCA. This chain connects TRBV19 to TRBJ1-4; tentative D call: TRBD1 (5 bases). Read coverage stops 3 residues before the CDR3 terminus; the germline J gene supplies the remainder. Germline assignment: CDR1 LNHDA and CDR2 SQIVND (reference sequence). The CDR3 covers 15 residues.

As regards this clone: The CDR3 goes on 3 residues after the read ends, and that part is filled in from the germline J gene. V usage is TRBV7-6 and J usage is TRBJ2-1, with 11 bases matching TRBD2. Trimming cost V 5 bases and J 1 base; bases outside gene matches: 7. The germline gives CDR1 SGHVS, CDR2 FNYEAQ. The CDR3 has 17 amino acids. The CDR3 bases that were read are TGTGCCAGCAGCCAACCCACTAGCGGGAGTTCCTACAATGAG. This encodes CASSQPTSGSSYNE. The entire CDR3 sequence reads CASSQPTSGSSYNEQFF.

To note about this clone: From the germline J gene comes the end of the CDR3, since the read stops 3 residues before it. The rearrangement links TRBV28 to TRBJ1-1, with 8 nucleotides matching TRBD1. Per the germline V gene, CDR1 is MDHEN and CDR2 is SYDVKM. After removal of 4 bases from V and 4 bases from J, the junction contained 8 bases not matched to a gene. The CDR3 consists of 15 residues. The CDR3 protein is CASSYSGGSSTEAFF. CDR3 DNA (partial): TGTGCCAGCAGTTATTCAGGGGGCTCCAGCACTGAA.

Note on this clone: The missing CDR3 end, 3 residues past where the read stops, is filled in from the germline J gene. The chain carries TRBV2 and TRBJ2-3; D is unresolved. The germline V and J ends were trimmed by 3 bases and 0 bases, with 10 bases remaining between them. The CDR3 is made up of 15 amino acids. The germline V gene has CDR1 SNHLY and CDR2 FYNNEI. The covered CDR3 bases are TGTGCCAGCAGTGATGGTAGCCAGAGCACAGATACG. Protein: CASSDGSQSTDT. The CDR3 reads in full as CASSDGSQSTDTQYF.

Points on this clone: The read ends 3 residues early relative to the CDR3; the germline J gene fills the gap. The chain links TRBV2 to TRBJ1-2; perhaps TRBD1 as D (6 bases). Germline V gene sequence: CDR1 SNHLY, CDR2 FYNNEI. CDR3 length equals 14 residues. The CDR3 spells CASSRQEGSYDYTF. The covered CDR3 bases are TGTGCCAGCAGTAGACAGGAAGGGTCCTACGAC.

Comments on this clone: The read halts 3 residues ahead of the CDR3 end, with the missing end drawn from the germline J gene. The chain has TRBV5-1 and TRBJ2-3, with a weak D call TRBD1 (6 bases). Trimming removed 3 bases from V and 6 bases from J, with 11 bases in between. CDR3 size: 13 residues. Germline CDR1 reads SGHRS; CDR2 reads YFSETQ. The part of the CDR3 DNA that was read is TGCGCCAGCAGCTCATCACAGGGTGATACG. The encoded protein is CASSSSQGDT. Given in full, the CDR3 is CASSSSQGDTQYF. The variable domain in full, with the rest retrieved from reference TRBV5-1 and TRBJ2-3, is KAGVTQTPRYLIKTRGQQVTLSCSPISGHRSVSWYQQTPGQGLQFLFEYFSETQRNKGNFPGRFSGRQFSNSRSEMNVSTLELGDSALYLCASSSSQGDTQYFGPGTRLTVL.

A note on this clone: The CDR3 extends 3 residues past the end of the read, so its final part is completed from the germline J gene. The chain joins TRBV19 to TRBJ2-3, with D possibly TRBD2 on 5 matching bases. This CDR3 comprises 14 residues. Looked up from germline, CDR1 is LNHDA and CDR2 is SQIVND (reference sequence). CDR3 in amino acids: CASSPRGQHRPQYF. Incomplete CDR3 DNA: TGTGCCAGTAGTCCCCGAGGGCAGCACCGCCCG.

Details on this clone: The read ends 3 residues before the CDR3 terminus; that terminus is restored from the germline J gene. This sequence joins TRBV7-6 and TRBJ2-7; 10 bases line up with TRBD1. The V gene end was trimmed by 3 bases and the J gene end by 1 base; junction bases not matched to a gene: 9. Per germline, CDR1 SGHVS and CDR2 FNYEAQ. There are 17 residues in the CDR3. The DNA read from the CDR3 is TGTGCCAGCAGCTTCGACAGGGGGCGAACACTATCCTACGAG. Amino acids: CASSFDRGRTLSYE. Given in full, the CDR3 is CASSFDRGRTLSYEQYF.

Comment on this clone: The CDR3 end lies 3 residues beyond the end of the read and is filled in from the germline J gene. V usage is TRBV20-1 and J usage is TRBJ1-1, with TRBD1 matching over 9 bases. Germline V gene data show CDR1 as DFQATT and CDR2 as SNEGSKA (reference sequence). V lost 3 bases to trimming and J lost 5 bases; unmatched junction nucleotides: 7. The CDR3 runs to 14 residues. The part of the CDR3 DNA that was read is TGCAGTGCTAGGTCGGGACAGGGAGTAACTGAA. Translated: CSARSGQGVTE. The CDR3 as a whole reads CSARSGQGVTEAFF.

Remarks on this clone: The read ends 3 residues shy of where the CDR3 ends; the end is completed using the germline J gene. The genes are TRBV29-1 and TRBJ2-7, with D unresolved. CDR3 length: 11 residues. Germline V gives CDR1 SQVTM, CDR2 ANQGSEA. V was shortened by 4 bases and J by 3 bases, with 7 bases between the two germline ends. Here the CDR3 reads CSVAQLYEQYF. CDR3 DNA, as far as it was read: TGCAGCGTTGCACAGCTCTACGAG.

Regarding this clone: The read halts 3 residues ahead of the CDR3 end, with the missing end drawn from the germline J gene. The chain recombines TRBV6-1 with TRBJ1-2; possibly TRBD1 for D (5 bases). The CDR3 loop spans 15 amino acids. Trimming pared 0 bases from V and 3 bases from J, leaving 11 bases between. Germline values: CDR1 MNHNS, CDR2 SASEGT. This CDR3 reads CASSEAGGYDYGYTF. The CDR3 bases that were read are TGTGCCAGCAGTGAAGCCGGGGGATATGACTATGGC.

Note on this clone: The read ends 3 residues early relative to the CDR3; the germline J gene fills the gap. The chain joins TRBV7-9 to TRBJ2-3; 9 nucleotides align to TRBD2. Germline-derived CDR1 and CDR2 are SEHNR and FQNEAQ (reference sequence). The CDR3 is 15 residues long. The CDR3 bases that were read are TGTGCCAGCAGCTTTTCAGCGGGAGGATCCGAGACG. Translation: CASSFSAGGSET. The CDR3 in its entirety is CASSFSAGGSETQYF.

In the case of this clone: The read is 3 residues too short to cover the CDR3 end, so that end is filled in from the germline J gene. This chain uses TRBV11-3 with TRBJ2-2; D is perhaps TRBD2 (7 bases). V lost 7 bases and J 5 bases, leaving 14 bases between the germline ends. Per germline, CDR1 SGHNT and CDR2 YENEEA. The CDR3 contains 14 residues. The CDR3 spells CASITGGATGELFF. The sequenced part of the CDR3 DNA is TGTGCCAGCATCACGGGGGGCGCAACCGGGGAG.

Worth noting for this clone: The CDR3 end falls 3 residues outside the read, so it is completed with the germline J gene. The chain joins TRBV5-4 to TRBJ2-5, with a tentative D call TRBD2 (7 bases). The CDR3 runs 13 residues. V lost 5 bases and J lost 4, with 12 bases in between. Germline V CDR1 and CDR2: SGHNT, YYREEE (reference sequence). The sequenced part of the CDR3 DNA is TGTGCCAGCAGGGAGGGGGGGTCAGAGACC. Residues: CASREGGSET. The whole CDR3 protein reads CASREGGSETQYF.